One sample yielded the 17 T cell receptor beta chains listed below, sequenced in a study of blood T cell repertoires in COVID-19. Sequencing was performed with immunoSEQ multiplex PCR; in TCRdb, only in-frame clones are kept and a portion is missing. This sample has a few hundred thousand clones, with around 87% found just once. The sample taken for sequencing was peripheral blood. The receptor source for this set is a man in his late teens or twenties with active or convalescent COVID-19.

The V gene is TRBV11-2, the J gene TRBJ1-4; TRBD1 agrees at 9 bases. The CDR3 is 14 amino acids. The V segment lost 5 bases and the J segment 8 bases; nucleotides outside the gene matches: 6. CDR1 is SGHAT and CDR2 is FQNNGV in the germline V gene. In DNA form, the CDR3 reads TGTGCCAGCAGCCCCGGGACAGGGCGGGAAAAACTGTTTTTT. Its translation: CASSPGTGREKLFF.

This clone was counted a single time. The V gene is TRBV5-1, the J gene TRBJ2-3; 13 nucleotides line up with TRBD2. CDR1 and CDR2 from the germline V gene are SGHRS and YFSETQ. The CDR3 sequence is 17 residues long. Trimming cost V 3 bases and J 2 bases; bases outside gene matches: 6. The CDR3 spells CASSSGLAGVYTDTQYF. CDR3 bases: TGCGCCAGCAGCTCAGGACTAGCGGGGGTATACACAGATACGCAGTATTTT.

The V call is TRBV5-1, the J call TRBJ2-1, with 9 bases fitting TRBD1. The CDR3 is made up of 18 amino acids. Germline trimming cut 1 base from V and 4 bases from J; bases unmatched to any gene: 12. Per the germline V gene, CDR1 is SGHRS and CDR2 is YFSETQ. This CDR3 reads CASSLRGTGGAIYNEQFF. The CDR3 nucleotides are TGCGCCAGCAGCTTGCGGGGAACAGGGGGCGCCATATACAATGAGCAGTTCTTC.

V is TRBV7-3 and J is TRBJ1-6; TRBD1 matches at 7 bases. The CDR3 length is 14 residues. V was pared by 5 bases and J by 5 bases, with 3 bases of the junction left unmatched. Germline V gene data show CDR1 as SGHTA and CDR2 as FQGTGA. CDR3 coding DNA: TGTGCCAGCAGCCCACAGGGGAATAATTCACCCCTCCACTTT. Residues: CASSPQGNNSPLHF.

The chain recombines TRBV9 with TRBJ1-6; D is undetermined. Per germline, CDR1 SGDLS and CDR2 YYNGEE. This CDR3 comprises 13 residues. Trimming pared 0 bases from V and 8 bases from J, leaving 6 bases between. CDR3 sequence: CASSVAMDSPLHF. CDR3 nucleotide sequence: TGTGCCAGCAGCGTAGCTATGGATTCACCCCTCCACTTT.

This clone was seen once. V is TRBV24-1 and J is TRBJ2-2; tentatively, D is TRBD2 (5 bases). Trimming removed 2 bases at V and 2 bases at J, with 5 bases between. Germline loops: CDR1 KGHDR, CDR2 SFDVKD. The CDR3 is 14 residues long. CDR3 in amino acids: CATSDWTNTGELFF. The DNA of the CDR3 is TGTGCCACCAGTGATTGGACTAACACCGGGGAGCTGTTTTTT.

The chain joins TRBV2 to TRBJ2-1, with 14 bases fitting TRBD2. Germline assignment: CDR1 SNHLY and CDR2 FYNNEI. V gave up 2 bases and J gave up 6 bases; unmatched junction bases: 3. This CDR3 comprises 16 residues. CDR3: CASSESGLAGANEQFF. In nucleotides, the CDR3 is TGTGCCAGCAGTGAATCGGGACTAGCGGGAGCCAATGAGCAGTTCTTC.

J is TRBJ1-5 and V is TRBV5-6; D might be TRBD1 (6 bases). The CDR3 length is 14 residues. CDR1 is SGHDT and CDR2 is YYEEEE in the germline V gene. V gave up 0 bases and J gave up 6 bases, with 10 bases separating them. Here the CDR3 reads CASSLGTVGQPQHF. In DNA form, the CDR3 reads TGTGCCAGCAGCTTGGGGACAGTTGGTCAGCCCCAGCATTTT.

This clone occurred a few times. CDR3 loop: CASSFSGQETQYF. The CDR3 DNA is TGTGCCAGCAGCTTCTCAGGCCAAGAGACCCAGTACTTC. The genes are TRBV11-2 and TRBJ2-5, with D unclear. Looked up from germline, CDR1 is SGHAT and CDR2 is FQNNGV. The length of the CDR3 is 13 residues. V was pared by 3 bases and J by 1 base, with 6 bases between.

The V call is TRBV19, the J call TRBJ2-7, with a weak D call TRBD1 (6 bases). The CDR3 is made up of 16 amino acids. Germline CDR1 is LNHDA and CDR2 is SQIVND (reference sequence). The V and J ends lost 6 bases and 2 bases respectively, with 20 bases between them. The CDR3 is CASRNSLGHGPYEQYF. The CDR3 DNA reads TGTGCCAGTAGGAATTCCCTGGGACACGGACCCTACGAGCAGTACTTC. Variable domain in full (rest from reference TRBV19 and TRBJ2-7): DGGITQSPKYLFRKEGQNVTLSCEQNLNHDAMYWYRQDPGQGLRLIYYSQIVNDFQKGDIAEGYSVSREKKESFPLTVTSAQKNPTAFYLCASRNSLGHGPYEQYFGPGTRLTVT.

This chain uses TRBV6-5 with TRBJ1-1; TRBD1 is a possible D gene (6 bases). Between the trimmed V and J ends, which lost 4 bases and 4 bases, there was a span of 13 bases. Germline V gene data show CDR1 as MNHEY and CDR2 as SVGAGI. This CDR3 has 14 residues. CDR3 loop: CASSSAGAGTEAFF. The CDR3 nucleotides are TGTGCCAGCAGTTCTGCGGGGGCGGGCACTGAAGCTTTCTTT.

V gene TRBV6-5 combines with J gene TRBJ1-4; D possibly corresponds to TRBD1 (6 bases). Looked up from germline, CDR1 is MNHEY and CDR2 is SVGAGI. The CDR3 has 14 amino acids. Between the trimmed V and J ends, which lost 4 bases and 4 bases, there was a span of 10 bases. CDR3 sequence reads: CASSFKGVNEKLFF. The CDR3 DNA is TGTGCCAGCAGTTTTAAGGGGGTTAATGAAAAACTGTTTTTT.

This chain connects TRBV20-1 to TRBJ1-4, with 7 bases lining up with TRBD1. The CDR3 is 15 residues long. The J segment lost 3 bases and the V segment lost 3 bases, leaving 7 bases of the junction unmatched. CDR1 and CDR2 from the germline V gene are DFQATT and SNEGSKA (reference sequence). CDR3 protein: CSASFQGVANEKLFF. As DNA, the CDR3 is TGCAGTGCTAGTTTCCAGGGGGTGGCTAATGAAAAACTGTTTTTT.

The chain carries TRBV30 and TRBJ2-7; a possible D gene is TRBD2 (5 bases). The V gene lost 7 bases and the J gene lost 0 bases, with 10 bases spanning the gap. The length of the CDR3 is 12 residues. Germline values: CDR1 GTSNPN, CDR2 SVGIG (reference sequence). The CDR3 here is CASVTSSYEQYF. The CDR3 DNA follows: TGTGCCTCCGTAACTAGCTCCTACGAGCAGTACTTC.

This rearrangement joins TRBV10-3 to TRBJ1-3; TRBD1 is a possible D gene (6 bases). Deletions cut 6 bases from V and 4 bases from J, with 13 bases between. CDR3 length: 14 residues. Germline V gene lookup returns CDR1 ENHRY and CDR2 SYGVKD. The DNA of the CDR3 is TGTGCCATCAGAGATGGACAGCAGGGAAACACCATATATTTT. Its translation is CAIRDGQQGNTIYF.

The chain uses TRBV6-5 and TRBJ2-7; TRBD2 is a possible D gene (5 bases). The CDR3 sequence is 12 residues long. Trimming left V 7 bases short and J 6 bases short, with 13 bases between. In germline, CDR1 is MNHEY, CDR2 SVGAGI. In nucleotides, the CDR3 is TGTGCCAGCACCGGACTTTTGGGCGAGCAGTACTTC. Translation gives CASTGLLGEQYF.

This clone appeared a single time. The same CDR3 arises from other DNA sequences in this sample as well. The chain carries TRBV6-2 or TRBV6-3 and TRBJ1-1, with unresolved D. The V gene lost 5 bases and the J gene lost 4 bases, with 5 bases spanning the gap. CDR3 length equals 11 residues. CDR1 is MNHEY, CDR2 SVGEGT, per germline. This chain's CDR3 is CASSRGTEAFF. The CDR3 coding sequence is TGTGCCAGCAGTCGAGGCACTGAAGCTTTCTTT.